The next 23 T cell receptor beta chains were all read from a single sample in a study of blood T cell repertoires in COVID-19 (TCRdb year 2020). To prepare the library, the immunoSEQ multiplex PCR assay was applied. The immuneACCESS repertoire file appears here via TCRdb, limited to in-frame rearrangements. These files lack a portion of the clones; in checked studies, under half of the deficit traces to unresolved V genes, and the cause of the others is not known. The sample table records some 80,000 clones; more than 70% of these occur just once. Under 25% of the sample is taken by the ten largest. Sequencing was carried out using peripheral blood. These receptors came from a human donor in a cohort sampled during active COVID-19.

The rearrangement joins TRBV2 to TRBJ2-1; possible D gene TRBD2, 5 bases. CDR1 is SNHLY and CDR2 is FYNNEI in the germline V gene. V lost 5 bases and J lost 1, with 12 bases in between. The CDR3 has 15 amino acids. This chain's CDR3 is CASSRERTSYNEQFF. CDR3 coding DNA: TGTGCCAGCAGTCGAGAGCGGACTTCCTACAATGAGCAGTTCTTC.

This chain links TRBV7-9 with TRBJ1-1, with D tentatively TRBD1 (6 bases). CDR1 and CDR2 from the germline V gene are SEHNR and FQNEAQ (reference sequence). CDR3 length: 14 amino acids. V was trimmed by 5 bases and J by 1 base, leaving 11 bases between them. Here the CDR3 DNA reads TGTGCCAGCAGCGGAGGACAGCCGAACACTGAAGCTTTCTTT. Protein: CASSGGQPNTEAFF.

V gene TRBV19 combines with J gene TRBJ2-2; weak D call: TRBD2 (6 bases). V lost 0 bases to trimming and J lost 2 bases, with 7 bases between them. Germline CDR1 is LNHDA and CDR2 is SQIVND (reference sequence). The CDR3 is made up of 15 amino acids. The CDR3, as DNA: TGTGCCAGTAGTATAGAGGGGGGAAACACCGGGGAGCTGTTTTTT. This codes for CASSIEGGNTGELFF.

The genes are TRBV7-2 and TRBJ2-7; D perhaps matches TRBD1 (6 bases). Germline V gives CDR1 SGHTA, CDR2 FQGNSA. CDR3 length equals 15 residues. Trimming cost V 1 base and J 3 bases, with 13 bases left between them. DNA for the CDR3: TGTGCCAGCAGCTTAGGCGTAGTAGGGGGCTACGAGCAGTACTTC. Translation gives CASSLGVVGGYEQYF.

The chain carries TRBV7-9 and TRBJ2-3; 9 nucleotides agree with TRBD2. This CDR3 is 16 amino acids long. Trimming removed 5 bases from V and 0 bases from J; junction bases left unmatched: 6. From germline, CDR1 is SEHNR and CDR2 FQNEAQ (reference sequence). CDR3 region: CASSEPLAGSTDTQYF. In nucleotides, the CDR3 is TGTGCCAGCAGCGAGCCGCTAGCGGGGAGCACAGATACGCAGTATTTT.

In the case of this clone: A junction end diverges from the germline sequence, so it may reflect a read error. The rearrangement joins TRBV2 to TRBJ1-5, with a tentative D call TRBD1 (6 bases). CDR1 is SNHLY, CDR2 FYNNEI, per germline. CDR3 length: 13 residues. This CDR3 is CASSESGGRKAFF. In nucleotides, the CDR3 is TGTGCCAGCAGTGAGTCCGGGGGGCGTAAAGCATTTTTT.

The chain uses TRBV18 and TRBJ1-3, with D maybe TRBD1 (5 bases). The length of the CDR3 is 17 residues. Germline CDR1 and CDR2: KGHSH and LQKENI. V was trimmed by 1 base and J by 0 bases, leaving 13 bases between them. The CDR3: CASSPQKGQGSGNTIYF. The CDR3 region has the DNA TGTGCCAGCTCACCACAGAAGGGCCAGGGCTCTGGAAACACCATATATTTT.

Here the CDR3 DNA reads TGTGCCAGCAGTCTGGGGGGGTACAATGAGCAGTTCTTC. This encodes CASSLGGYNEQFF. This chain connects TRBV27 to TRBJ2-1; 7 bases fit TRBD2. Germline CDR1 is MNHEY and CDR2 is SMNVEV (reference sequence). V lost 5 bases and J lost 4; bases outside the gene matches: 2. The CDR3 consists of 13 residues.

The chain links TRBV18 to TRBJ2-2; 9 bases are a match to TRBD1. The ends lost 3 bases at V and 2 bases at J; junction bases unmatched: 4. Germline CDR1 reads KGHSH; CDR2 reads LQKENI. The CDR3 is made up of 16 amino acids. CDR3 in amino acids: CASSPRTGANTGELFF. CDR3 in DNA: TGTGCCAGCTCACCCCGGACAGGGGCTAACACCGGGGAGCTGTTTTTT.

The gene calls are TRBV2 and TRBJ2-5, with a possible D match to TRBD2 (5 bases). Trimming pared 7 bases from V and 2 bases from J, leaving 11 bases between. The germline gives CDR1 SNHLY, CDR2 FYNNEI. The CDR3 loop spans 13 amino acids. The CDR3 DNA sequence: TGTGCCAGCATGCGAGGGCGACAAGAGACCCAGTACTTC. Encoded protein: CASMRGRQETQYF.

This clone was recorded only once. The chain recombines TRBV7-2 with TRBJ2-7; 14 bases match TRBD2. CDR3 length: 17 amino acids. Germline values: CDR1 SGHTA, CDR2 FQGNSA. J lost 0 bases, V lost 0 bases, and 1 base had no gene match. The CDR3 is CASSLAGTSGSSYEQYF. CDR3 nucleotides: TGTGCCAGCAGCTTAGCGGGGACTAGCGGGAGCTCCTACGAGCAGTACTTC.

The J gene is TRBJ2-7, the V gene TRBV4-2; 14 bases map to TRBD2. Trimming removed 4 bases from V and 2 bases from J; junction bases left unmatched: 7. The CDR3 contains 17 residues. CDR1 and CDR2 from the germline V gene are LGHNA and YNFKEQ. The CDR3, as DNA: TGTGCCAGCAGCCGGAGACTAGCGGGAGGGAGGACCTACGAGCAGTACTTC. Protein sequence: CASSRRLAGGRTYEQYF.

The chain is built from TRBV7-2 and TRBJ1-2; TRBD1 matches at 7 bases. CDR3 length: 15 amino acids. V lost 5 bases, J lost 3 bases, and 9 bases stayed unmatched. Germline CDR1 reads SGHTA; CDR2 reads FQGNSA. The CDR3 sequence is CASSLQDRTYYGYTF. The CDR3, as DNA: TGTGCCAGCAGCCTGCAGGACAGGACCTACTATGGCTACACCTTC. Full variable domain (rest looked up from reference TRBV7-2 and TRBJ1-2): GAGVSQSPSNKVTEKGKDVELRCDPISGHTALYWYRQSLGQGLEFLIYFQGNSAPDKSGLPSDRFSAERTGGSVSTLTIQRTQQEDSAVYLCASSLQDRTYYGYTFGSGTRLTVV.

This chain links TRBV7-3 with TRBJ2-7; 7 bases line up with TRBD2. Trimming took 2 bases from V and 3 from J; bases not matched to a gene: 4. CDR1 is SGHTA, CDR2 FQGTGA, per germline. The CDR3 has 14 residues. The CDR3 region has the DNA TGTGCCAGCAGCTTAGAAAGCGGGGACTACGAGCAGTACTTC. Protein: CASSLESGDYEQYF.

This chain links TRBV21-1 with TRBJ1-2; TRBD1, the D gene given by the table, was not confirmed from the DNA. TRBV21-1 corresponds to a pseudogene. The CDR3 covers 13 residues. For the CDR3, the DNA is TGTGCCAGCAGCGGGCCTACTTGGGATGGCTACACCTTC. Its translation is CASSGPTWDGYTF.

V and J are TRBV9 and TRBJ2-2, with a tentative D call TRBD2 (6 bases). Trimming removed 0 bases from V and 1 base from J, with 10 bases in between. Germline V gene lookup returns CDR1 SGDLS and CDR2 YYNGEE. The length of the CDR3 is 16 residues. This CDR3 is CASSVEGSGNTGELFF. Written as DNA, the CDR3 is TGTGCCAGCAGCGTAGAAGGTAGCGGGAACACCGGGGAGCTGTTTTTT.

This chain's CDR3 is CASSSPLTSANEQFF. CDR3 bases: TGTGCCAGCAGTTCCCCCTTGACTAGCGCCAATGAGCAGTTCTTC. The chain has TRBV28 and TRBJ2-1, with 8 bases matching TRBD2. CDR3 length equals 15 residues. Germline values: CDR1 MDHEN, CDR2 SYDVKM. Trimming took 4 bases from V and 6 from J; bases not matched to a gene: 8.

The chain carries TRBV4-3 and TRBJ1-2, with a tentative D call TRBD1 (5 bases). CDR1 is LGHNA, CDR2 YSLEER, per germline. V lost 3 bases and J 1 base, leaving 6 bases between the germline ends. The CDR3 has 13 residues. Here the CDR3 DNA reads TGCGCCAGCAGCCAGACAGATAACTATGGCTACACCTTC. It is translated as CASSQTDNYGYTF.

The chain is built from TRBV19 and TRBJ1-1, with TRBD1 matching 7 bases. The CDR3 runs 14 residues. V was clipped by 6 bases and J by 1 base; unmatched bases: 5. The V gene's germline CDR1 is LNHDA and CDR2 SQIVND (reference sequence). In DNA form, the CDR3 reads TGTGCCAGTAGGACGGACAGGACGAACACTGAAGCTTTCTTT. As protein: CASRTDRTNTEAFF.

This sequence joins TRBV7-9 and TRBJ2-7; 8 bases line up with TRBD1. The CDR3 length is 13 residues. V lost 6 bases, J lost 0 bases, and 1 base stayed unmatched. CDR1 and CDR2 from the germline V gene are SEHNR and FQNEAQ (reference sequence). CDR3 sequence (DNA): TGTGCCAGCAGGCAGGGGGCCTCCTACGAGCAGTACTTC. Protein sequence: CASRQGASYEQYF.

This sequence joins TRBV19 and TRBJ1-5; D may be TRBD1 (5 bases). This CDR3 comprises 17 residues. Germline assignment: CDR1 LNHDA and CDR2 SQIVND (reference sequence). V was shortened by 6 bases and J by 0 bases, with 18 bases between the two germline ends. The CDR3 DNA reads as TGTGCCAGTAGGACAATCCAGGGTCTAGGTAGCAATCAGCCCCAGCATTTT. This encodes CASRTIQGLGSNQPQHF.

This clone was seen just once. V gene TRBV19 combines with J gene TRBJ1-5, with D perhaps matching TRBD1 (5 bases). V was trimmed by 5 bases and J by 0 bases, leaving 14 bases between them. CDR1 is LNHDA, CDR2 SQIVND, per germline (reference sequence). The CDR3 runs to 16 residues. CDR3 residues: CASSVGGTYSNQPQHF. CDR3 nucleotide sequence: TGTGCCAGTAGTGTCGGGGGTACCTATAGCAATCAGCCCCAGCATTTT.

V gene TRBV9 combines with J gene TRBJ2-7; D perhaps matches TRBD2 (5 bases). This CDR3 is built from 15 residues. CDR1 SGDLS and CDR2 YYNGEE come from the germline V gene. Trimming stripped 4 bases from V and 2 bases from J, with 16 bases between. The CDR3 reads CASSPAGLATYEQYF. CDR3 DNA: TGTGCCAGCAGCCCCGCCGGACTGGCTACCTACGAGCAGTACTTC.